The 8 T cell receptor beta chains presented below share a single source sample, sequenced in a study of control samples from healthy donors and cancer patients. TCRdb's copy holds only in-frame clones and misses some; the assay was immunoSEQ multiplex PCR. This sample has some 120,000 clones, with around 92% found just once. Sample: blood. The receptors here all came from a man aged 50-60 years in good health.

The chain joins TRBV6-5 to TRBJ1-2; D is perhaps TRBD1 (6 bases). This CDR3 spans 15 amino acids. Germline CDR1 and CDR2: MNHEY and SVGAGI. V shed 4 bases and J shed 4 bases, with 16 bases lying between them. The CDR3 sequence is CASSSPVGGGYGYTF. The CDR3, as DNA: TGTGCCAGCAGTTCCCCTGTAGGGGGTGGCTATGGCTACACCTTC.

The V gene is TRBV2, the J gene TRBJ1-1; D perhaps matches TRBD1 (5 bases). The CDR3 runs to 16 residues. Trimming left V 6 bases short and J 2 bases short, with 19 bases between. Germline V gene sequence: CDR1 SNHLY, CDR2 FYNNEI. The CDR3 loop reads CASRVQVLTSNTEAFF. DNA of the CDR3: TGTGCCAGCAGGGTACAGGTCTTGACTTCAAACACTGAAGCTTTCTTT.

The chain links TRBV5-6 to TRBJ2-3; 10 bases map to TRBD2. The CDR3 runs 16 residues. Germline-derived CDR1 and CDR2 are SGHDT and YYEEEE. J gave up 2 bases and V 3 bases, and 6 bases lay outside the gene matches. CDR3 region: CASSSETSGYTDTQYF. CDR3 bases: TGTGCCAGCAGCTCGGAGACTAGCGGGTACACAGATACGCAGTATTTT. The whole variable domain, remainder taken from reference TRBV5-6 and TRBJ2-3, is DAGVTQSPTHLIKTRGQQVTLRCSPKSGHDTVSWYQQALGQGPQFIFQYYEEEERQRGNFPDRFSGHQFPNYSSELNVNALLLGDSALYLCASSSETSGYTDTQYFGPGTRLTVL.

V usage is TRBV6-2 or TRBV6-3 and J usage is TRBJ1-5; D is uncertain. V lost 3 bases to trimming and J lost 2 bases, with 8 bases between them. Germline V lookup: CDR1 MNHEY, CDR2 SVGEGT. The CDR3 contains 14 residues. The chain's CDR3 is CASSYSAGNQPQHF. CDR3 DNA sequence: TGTGCCAGCAGTTATTCGGCAGGCAATCAGCCCCAGCATTTT.

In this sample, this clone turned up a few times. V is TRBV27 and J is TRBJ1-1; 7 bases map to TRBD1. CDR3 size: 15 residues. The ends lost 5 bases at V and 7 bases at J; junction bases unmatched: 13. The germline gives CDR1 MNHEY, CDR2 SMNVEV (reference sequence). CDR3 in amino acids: CASSPRKAGGIEAFF. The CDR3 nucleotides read TGTGCCAGCAGTCCCCGAAAGGCAGGGGGAATTGAAGCTTTCTTT.

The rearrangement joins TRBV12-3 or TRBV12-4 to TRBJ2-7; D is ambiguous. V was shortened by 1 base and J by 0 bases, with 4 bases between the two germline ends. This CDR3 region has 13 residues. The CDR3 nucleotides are TGTGCCAGCAGTTTAGGGATCTCCTACGAGCAGTACTTC. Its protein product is CASSLGISYEQYF.

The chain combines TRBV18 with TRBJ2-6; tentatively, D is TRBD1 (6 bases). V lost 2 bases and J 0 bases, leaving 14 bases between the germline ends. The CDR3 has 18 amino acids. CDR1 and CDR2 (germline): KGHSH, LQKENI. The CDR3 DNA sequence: TGTGCCAGCTCACCAAGGCAGGGGCGACTCTCTGGGGCCAACGTCCTGACTTTC. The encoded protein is CASSPRQGRLSGANVLTF.

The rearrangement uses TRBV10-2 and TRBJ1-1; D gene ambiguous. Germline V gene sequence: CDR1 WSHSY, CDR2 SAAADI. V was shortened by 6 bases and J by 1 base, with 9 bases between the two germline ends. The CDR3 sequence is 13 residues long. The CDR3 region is CASSGIPNTEAFF. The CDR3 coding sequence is TGCGCCAGCAGCGGGATACCGAACACTGAAGCTTTCTTT.